These 2 T cell receptor beta chains share one sample of origin, sequenced in a study of CD4 T cells in relation to SARS-CoV-2 and coronaviruses (dated by TCRdb to 2020 to 2022). Libraries were made using the immunoSEQ multiplex PCR assay. Sourced from immuneACCESS, this table was stored by TCRdb with only in-frame sequences that have V and J called. A share of the clones is absent; for the studies checked, an unresolved V gene accounts for under half, and the remainder has no known explanation. In all, the sample holds over 40,000 clones, and over 75% of those were seen once. Roughly 1.2% of the sample comes from the top ten. No antigen has been identified for these receptors. The sample was naive CD4+ T cells from PBMCs, cultured in vitro. The cell subset or site label, read with the paper, signifies: naive CD4+ T cells isolated by negative enrichment. The source is an adult with COVID-19.

This sequence joins TRBV28 and TRBJ2-7, with 12 bases fitting TRBD2. V lost 8 bases, J lost 6 bases, and 8 bases stayed unmatched. The CDR3 extends over 14 amino acids. Germline V gene sequence: CDR1 MDHEN, CDR2 SYDVKM. For the CDR3, the DNA is TGTGCCAGCGGTCGACTAGCGGGAGTCTCCGAGCAGTACTTC. Encoded protein: CASGRLAGVSEQYF.

The genes are TRBV6-2 or TRBV6-3 and TRBJ2-7; D not certain. The CDR3 is 16 amino acids. V was shortened by 3 bases and J by 4 bases, with 19 bases between the two germline ends. From germline, CDR1 is MNHEY and CDR2 SVGEGT. The CDR3 coding sequence is TGTGCCAGCAGTTATACCCCAGGAAGAAGGTCTTACGAGCAGTACTTC. It codes for CASSYTPGRRSYEQYF.